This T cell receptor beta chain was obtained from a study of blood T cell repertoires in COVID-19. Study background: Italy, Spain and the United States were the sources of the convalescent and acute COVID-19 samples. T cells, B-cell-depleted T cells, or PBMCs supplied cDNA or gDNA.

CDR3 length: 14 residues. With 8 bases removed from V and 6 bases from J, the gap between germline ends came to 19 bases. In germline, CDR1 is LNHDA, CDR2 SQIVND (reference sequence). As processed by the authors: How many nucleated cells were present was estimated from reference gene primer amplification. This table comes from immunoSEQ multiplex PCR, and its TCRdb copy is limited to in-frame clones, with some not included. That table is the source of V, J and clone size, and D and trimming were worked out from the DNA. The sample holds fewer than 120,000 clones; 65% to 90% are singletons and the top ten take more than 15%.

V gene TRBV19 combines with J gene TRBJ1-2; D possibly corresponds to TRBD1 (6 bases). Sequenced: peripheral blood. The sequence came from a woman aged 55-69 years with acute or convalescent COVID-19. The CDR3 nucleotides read TGTGCCAGTTCATCGACAGGAGGTGTCGATGGCTACACCTTC. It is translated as CASSSTGGVDGYTF.